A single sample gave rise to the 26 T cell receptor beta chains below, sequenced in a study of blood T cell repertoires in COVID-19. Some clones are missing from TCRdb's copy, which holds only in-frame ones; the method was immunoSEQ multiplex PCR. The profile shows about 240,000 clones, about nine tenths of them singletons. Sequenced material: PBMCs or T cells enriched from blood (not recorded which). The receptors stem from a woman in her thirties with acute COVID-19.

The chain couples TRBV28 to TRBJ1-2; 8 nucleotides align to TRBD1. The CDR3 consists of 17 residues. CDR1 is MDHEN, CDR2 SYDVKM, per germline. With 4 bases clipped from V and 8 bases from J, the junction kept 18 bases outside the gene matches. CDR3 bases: TGTGCCAGCAGTTCCCCGGTCATGACTGACAGGGGAAAGGGCTACACCTTC. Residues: CASSSPVMTDRGKGYTF.

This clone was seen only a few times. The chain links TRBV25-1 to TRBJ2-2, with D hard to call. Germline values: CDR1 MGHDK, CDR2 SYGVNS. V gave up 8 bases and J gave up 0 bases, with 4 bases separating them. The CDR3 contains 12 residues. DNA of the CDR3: TGTGCCAGCGTTACGAACACCGGGGAGCTGTTTTTT. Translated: CASVTNTGELFF.

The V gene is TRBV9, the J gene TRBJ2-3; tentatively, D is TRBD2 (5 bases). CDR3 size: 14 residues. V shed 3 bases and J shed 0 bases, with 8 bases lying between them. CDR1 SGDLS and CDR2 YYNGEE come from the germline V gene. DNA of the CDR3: TGTGCCAGCAGCGACCGGAGGAGCACAGATACGCAGTATTTT. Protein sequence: CASSDRRSTDTQYF.

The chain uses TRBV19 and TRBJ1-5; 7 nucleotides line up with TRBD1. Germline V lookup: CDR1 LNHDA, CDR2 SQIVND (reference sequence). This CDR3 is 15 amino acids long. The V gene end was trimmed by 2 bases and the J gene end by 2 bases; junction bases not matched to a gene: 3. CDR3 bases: TGTGCCAGTAGTATATACGGGACAGGCAATCAGCCCCAGCATTTT. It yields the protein CASSIYGTGNQPQHF.

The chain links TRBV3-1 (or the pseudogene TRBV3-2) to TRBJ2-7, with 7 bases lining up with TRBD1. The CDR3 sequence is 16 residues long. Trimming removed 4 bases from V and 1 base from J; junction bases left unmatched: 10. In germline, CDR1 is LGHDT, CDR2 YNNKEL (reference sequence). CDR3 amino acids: CASSRTGDLISYEQYF. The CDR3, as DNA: TGTGCCAGCAGCCGAACAGGGGATTTAATTTCCTACGAGCAGTACTTC.

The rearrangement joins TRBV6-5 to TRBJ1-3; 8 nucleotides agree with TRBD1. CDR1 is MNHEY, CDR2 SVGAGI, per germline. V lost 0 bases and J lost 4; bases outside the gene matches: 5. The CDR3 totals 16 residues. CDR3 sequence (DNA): TGTGCCAGCAGTTACTCATCACAGGGGGTGGGAAACACCATATATTTT. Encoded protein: CASSYSSQGVGNTIYF.

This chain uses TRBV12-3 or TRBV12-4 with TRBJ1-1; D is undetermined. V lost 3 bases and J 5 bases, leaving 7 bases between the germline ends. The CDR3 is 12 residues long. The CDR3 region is CASSFQVTEAFF. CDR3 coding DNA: TGTGCCAGCAGTTTCCAGGTTACTGAAGCTTTCTTT.

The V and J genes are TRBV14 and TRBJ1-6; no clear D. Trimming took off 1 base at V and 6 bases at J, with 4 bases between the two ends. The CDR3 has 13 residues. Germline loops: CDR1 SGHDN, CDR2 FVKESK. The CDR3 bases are TGTGCCAGCAGCCAAGTAGCTAATTCACCCCTCCACTTT. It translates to CASSQVANSPLHF.

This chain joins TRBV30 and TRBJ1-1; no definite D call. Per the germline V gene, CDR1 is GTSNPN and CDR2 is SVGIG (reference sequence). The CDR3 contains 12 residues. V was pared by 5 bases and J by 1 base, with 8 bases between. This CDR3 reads CAWGRWNTEAFF. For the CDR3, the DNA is TGTGCCTGGGGACGGTGGAACACTGAAGCTTTCTTT.

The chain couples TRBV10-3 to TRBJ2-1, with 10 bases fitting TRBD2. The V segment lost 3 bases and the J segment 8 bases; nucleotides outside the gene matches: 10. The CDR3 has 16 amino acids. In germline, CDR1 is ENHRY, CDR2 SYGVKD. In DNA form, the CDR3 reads TGTGCCATCAGTGAACCCACTAGCGGGGTTAAGTATGAGCAGTTCTTC. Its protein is CAISEPTSGVKYEQFF.

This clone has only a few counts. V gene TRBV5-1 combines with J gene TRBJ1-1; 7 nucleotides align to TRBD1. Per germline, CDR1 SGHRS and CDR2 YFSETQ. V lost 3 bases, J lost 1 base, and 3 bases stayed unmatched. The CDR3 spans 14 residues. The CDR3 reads CASSYTGENTEAFF. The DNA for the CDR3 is TGCGCCAGCAGCTACACAGGGGAGAACACTGAAGCTTTCTTT.

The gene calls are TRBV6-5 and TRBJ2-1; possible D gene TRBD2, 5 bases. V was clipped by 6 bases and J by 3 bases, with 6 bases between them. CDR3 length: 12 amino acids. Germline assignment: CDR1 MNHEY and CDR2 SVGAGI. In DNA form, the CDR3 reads TGTGCCAGCAGCCGGGACTACAATGAGCAGTTCTTC. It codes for CASSRDYNEQFF.

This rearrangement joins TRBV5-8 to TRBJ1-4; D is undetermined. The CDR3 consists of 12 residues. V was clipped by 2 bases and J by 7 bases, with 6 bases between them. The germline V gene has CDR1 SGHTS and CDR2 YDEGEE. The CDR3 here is CASSLAREKLFF. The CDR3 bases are TGTGCCAGCAGCTTAGCCCGTGAAAAACTGTTTTTT. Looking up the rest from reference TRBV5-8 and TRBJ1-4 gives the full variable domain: EAGVTQSPTHLIKTRGQQATLRCSPISGHTSVYWYQQALGLGLQFLLWYDEGEERNRGNFPPRFSGRQFPNYSSELNVNALELEDSALYLCASSLAREKLFFGSGTQLSVL.

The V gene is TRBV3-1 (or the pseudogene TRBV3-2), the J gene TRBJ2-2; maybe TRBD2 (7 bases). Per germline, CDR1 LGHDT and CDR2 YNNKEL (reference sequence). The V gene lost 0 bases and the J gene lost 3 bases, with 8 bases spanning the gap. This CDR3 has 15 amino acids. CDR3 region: CASSQERGHTGELFF. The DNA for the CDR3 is TGTGCCAGCAGCCAAGAGCGGGGGCACACCGGGGAGCTGTTTTTT.

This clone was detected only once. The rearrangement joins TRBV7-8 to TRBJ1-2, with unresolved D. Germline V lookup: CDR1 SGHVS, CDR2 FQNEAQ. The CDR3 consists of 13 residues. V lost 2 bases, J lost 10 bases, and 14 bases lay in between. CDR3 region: CASSLRRVGTYTF. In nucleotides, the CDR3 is TGTGCCAGCAGCTTACGACGGGTTGGAACCTACACCTTC.

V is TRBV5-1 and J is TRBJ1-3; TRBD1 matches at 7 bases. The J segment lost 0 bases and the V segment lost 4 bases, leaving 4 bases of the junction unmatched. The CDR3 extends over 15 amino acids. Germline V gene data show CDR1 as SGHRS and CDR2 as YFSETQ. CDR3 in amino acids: CASSQGTDSGNTIYF. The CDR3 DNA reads TGCGCCAGCAGCCAAGGGACAGACTCTGGAAACACCATATATTTT.

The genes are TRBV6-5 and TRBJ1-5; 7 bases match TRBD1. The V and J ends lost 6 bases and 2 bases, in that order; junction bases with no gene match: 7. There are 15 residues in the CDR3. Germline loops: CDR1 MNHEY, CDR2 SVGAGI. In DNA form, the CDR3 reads TGTGCCAGCAGAGCCGGGACAGCAGGCAATCAGCCCCAGCATTTT. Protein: CASRAGTAGNQPQHF.

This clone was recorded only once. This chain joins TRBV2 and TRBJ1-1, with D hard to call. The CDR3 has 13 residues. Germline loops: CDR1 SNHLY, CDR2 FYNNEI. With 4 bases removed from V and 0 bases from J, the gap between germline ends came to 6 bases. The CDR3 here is CASSVAVNTEAFF. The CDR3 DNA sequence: TGTGCCAGCAGTGTCGCAGTGAACACTGAAGCTTTCTTT.

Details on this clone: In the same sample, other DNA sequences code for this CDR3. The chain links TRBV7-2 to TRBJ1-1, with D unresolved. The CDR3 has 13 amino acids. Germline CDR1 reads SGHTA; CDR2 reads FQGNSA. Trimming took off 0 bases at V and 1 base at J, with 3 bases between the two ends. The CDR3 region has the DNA TGTGCCAGCAGCTTAGCTCGGAACACTGAAGCTTTCTTT. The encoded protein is CASSLARNTEAFF. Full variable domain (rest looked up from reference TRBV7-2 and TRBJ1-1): GAGVSQSPSNKVTEKGKDVELRCDPISGHTALYWYRQSLGQGLEFLIYFQGNSAPDKSGLPSDRFSAERTGGSVSTLTIQRTQQEDSAVYLCASSLARNTEAFFGQGTRLTVV.

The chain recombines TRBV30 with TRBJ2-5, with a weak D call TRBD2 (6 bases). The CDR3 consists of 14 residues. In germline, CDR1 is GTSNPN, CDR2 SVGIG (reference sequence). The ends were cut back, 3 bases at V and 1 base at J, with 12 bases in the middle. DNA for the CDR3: TGTGCCTGGAGCTCTGGACTATTCCAAGAGACCCAGTACTTC. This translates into CAWSSGLFQETQYF.

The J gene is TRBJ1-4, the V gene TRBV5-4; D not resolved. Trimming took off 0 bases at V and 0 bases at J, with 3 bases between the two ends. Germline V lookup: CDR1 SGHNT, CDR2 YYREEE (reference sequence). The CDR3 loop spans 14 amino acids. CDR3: CASSLGTTNEKLFF. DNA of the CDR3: TGTGCCAGCAGCTTGGGTACAACTAATGAAAAACTGTTTTTT.

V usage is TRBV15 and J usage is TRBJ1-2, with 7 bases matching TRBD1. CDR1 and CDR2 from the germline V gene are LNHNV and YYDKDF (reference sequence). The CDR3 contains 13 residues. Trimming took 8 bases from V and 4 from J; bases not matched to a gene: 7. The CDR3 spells CATGTASAYGYTF. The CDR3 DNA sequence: TGTGCCACCGGGACAGCATCAGCCTATGGCTACACCTTC.

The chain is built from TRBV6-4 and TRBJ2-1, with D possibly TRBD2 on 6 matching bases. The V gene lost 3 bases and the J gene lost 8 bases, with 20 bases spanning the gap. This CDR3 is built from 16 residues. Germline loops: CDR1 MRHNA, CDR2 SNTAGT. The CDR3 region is CASSDAWDSPPDEQFF. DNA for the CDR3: TGTGCCAGCAGTGATGCCTGGGACTCCCCCCCAGATGAGCAGTTCTTC.

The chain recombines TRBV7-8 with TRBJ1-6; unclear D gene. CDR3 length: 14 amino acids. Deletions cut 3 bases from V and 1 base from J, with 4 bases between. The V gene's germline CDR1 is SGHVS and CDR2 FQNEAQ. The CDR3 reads CASSFSSYNSPLHF. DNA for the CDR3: TGTGCCAGCAGCTTCTCGTCCTATAATTCACCCCTCCACTTT.

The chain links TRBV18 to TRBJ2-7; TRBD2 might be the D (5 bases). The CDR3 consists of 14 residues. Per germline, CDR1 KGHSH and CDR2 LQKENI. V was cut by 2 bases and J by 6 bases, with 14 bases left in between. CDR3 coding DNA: TGTGCCAGCTCACCAATTGAGGGTCCAGGCGAGCAGTACTTC. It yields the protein CASSPIEGPGEQYF.

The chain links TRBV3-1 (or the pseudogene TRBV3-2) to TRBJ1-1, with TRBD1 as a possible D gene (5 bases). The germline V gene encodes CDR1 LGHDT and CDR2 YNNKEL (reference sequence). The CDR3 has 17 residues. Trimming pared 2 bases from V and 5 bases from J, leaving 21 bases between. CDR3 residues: CASSQNSRGAGGTEAFF. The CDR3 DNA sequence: TGTGCCAGCAGCCAAAACTCCCGCGGGGCAGGAGGAACTGAAGCTTTCTTT.